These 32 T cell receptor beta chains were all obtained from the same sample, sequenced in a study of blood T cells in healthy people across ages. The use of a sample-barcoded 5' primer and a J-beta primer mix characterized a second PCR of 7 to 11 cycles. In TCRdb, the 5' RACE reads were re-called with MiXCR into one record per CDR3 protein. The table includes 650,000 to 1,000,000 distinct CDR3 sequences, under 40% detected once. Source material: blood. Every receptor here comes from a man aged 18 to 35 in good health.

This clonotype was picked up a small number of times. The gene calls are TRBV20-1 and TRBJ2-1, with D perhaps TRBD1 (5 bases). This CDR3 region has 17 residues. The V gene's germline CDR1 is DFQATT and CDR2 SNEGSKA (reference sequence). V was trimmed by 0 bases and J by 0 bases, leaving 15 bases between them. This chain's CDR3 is CSARDPTIDSSYNEQFF. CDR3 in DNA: TGCAGTGCTAGAGATCCCACCATAGACAGCTCCTACAATGAGCAGTTCTTC.

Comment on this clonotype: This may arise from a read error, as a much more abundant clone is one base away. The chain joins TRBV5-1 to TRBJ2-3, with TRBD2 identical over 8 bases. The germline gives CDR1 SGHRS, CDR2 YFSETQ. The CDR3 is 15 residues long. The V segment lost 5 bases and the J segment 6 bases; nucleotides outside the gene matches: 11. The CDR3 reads CASRSASSGDDTQYF. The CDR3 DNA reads TGCGCCAGCAGAAGTGCGAGTAGCGGGGACGATACGCAGTATTTT.

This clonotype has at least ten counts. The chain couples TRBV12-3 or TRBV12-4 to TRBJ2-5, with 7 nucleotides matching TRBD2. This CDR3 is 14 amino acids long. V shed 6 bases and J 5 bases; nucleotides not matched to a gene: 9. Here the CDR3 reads CASSSRTRRETQYF. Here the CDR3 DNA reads TGTGCCAGCAGCTCAAGGACTAGAAGGGAGACCCAGTACTTC.

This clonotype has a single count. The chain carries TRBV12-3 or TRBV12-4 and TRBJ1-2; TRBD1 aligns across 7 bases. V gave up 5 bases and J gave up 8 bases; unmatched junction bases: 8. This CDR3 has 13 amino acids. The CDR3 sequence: CASSVGRGGGYTF. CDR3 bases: TGTGCCAGCAGTGTAGGAAGAGGGGGCGGCTACACCTTC.

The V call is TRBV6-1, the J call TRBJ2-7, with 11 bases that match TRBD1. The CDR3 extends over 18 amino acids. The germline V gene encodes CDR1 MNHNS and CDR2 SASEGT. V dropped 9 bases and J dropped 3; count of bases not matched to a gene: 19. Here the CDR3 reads CASRTGQGAETSNYEQYF. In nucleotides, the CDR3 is TGTGCCAGTCGCACCGGACAGGGGGCCGAAACATCCAACTACGAGCAGTACTTC.

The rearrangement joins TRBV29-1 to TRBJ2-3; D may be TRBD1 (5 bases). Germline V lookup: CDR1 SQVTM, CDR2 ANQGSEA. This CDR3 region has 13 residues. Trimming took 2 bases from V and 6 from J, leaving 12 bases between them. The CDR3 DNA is TGCAGCGTTGAATGGGGCTCACGGGATACGCAGTATTTT. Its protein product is CSVEWGSRDTQYF.

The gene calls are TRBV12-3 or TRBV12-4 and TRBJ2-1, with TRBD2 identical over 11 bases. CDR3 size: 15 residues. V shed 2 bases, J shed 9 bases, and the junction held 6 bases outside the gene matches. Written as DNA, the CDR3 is TGTGCCAGCAGTTTAATAGCGGGGGGGCTATTTGAGCAGTTCTTC. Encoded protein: CASSLIAGGLFEQFF.

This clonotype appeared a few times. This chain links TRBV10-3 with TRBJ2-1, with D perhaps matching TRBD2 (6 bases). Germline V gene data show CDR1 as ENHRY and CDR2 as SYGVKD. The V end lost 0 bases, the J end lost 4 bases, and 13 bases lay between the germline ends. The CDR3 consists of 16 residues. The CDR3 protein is CAISESSAGRYNEQFF. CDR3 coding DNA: TGTGCCATCAGTGAGTCGAGTGCGGGGAGGTACAATGAGCAGTTCTTC.

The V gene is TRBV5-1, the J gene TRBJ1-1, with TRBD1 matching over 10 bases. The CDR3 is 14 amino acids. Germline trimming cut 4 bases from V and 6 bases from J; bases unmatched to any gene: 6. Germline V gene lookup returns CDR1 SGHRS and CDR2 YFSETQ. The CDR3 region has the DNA TGCGCCAGCAGCCCGACAGGGGGCCAGGCTGAAGCTTTCTTT. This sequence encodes CASSPTGGQAEAFF.

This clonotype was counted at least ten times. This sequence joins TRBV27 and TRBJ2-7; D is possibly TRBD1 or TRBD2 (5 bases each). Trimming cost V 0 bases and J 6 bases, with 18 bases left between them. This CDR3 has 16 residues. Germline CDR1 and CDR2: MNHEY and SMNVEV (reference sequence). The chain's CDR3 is CASSLSSRGASVEQYF. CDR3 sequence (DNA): TGTGCCAGCAGTTTATCGTCCCGGGGCGCGTCCGTCGAGCAGTACTTC.

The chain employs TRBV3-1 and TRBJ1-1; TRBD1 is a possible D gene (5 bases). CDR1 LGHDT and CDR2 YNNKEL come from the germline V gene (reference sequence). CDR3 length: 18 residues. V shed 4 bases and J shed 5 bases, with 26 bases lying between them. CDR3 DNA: TGTGCCAGCAGCCCCCGACGACAGAGAAAAGGAGACGGGACTGAAGCTTTCTTT. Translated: CASSPRRQRKGDGTEAFF. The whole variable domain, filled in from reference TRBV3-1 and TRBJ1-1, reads DTAVSQTPKYLVTQMGNDKSIKCEQNLGHDTMYWYKQDSKKFLKIMFSYNNKELIINETVPNRFSPKSPDKAHLNLHINSLELGDSAVYFCASSPRRQRKGDGTEAFFGQGTRLTVV.

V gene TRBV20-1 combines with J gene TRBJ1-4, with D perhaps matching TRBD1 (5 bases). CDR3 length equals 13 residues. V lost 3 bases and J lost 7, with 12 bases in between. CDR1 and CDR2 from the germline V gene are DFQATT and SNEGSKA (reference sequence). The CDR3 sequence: CSASEGLSEKLFF. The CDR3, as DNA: TGCAGTGCTAGTGAGGGGTTAAGTGAAAAACTGTTTTTT.

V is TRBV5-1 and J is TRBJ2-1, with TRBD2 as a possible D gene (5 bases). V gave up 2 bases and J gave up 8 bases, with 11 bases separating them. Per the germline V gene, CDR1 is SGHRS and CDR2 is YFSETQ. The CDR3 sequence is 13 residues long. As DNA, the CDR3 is TGCGCCAGCAGCTTTACCCTGAGGGATGAGCAGTTCTTC. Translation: CASSFTLRDEQFF.

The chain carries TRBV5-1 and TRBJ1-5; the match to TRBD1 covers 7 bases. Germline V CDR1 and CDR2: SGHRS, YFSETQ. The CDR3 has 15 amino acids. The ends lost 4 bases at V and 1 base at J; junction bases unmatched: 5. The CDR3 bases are TGCGCCAGCAGCCGAGGGACAGCCAGCAATCAGCCCCAGCATTTT. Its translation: CASSRGTASNQPQHF.

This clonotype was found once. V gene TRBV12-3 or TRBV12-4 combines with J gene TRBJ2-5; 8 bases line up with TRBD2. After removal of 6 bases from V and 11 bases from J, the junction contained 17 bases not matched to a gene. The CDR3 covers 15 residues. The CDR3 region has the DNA TGTGCCAGCAGGCCTACTAGCGGCGGATACAATGAGCAGTACTTC. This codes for CASRPTSGGYNEQYF.

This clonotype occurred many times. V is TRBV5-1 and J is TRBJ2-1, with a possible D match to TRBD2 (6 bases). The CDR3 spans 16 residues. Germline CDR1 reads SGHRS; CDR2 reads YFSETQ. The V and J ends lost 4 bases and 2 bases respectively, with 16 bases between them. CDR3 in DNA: TGCGCCAGCAGCACAAAGGGGCGGGGACCCTACAATGAGCAGTTCTTC. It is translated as CASSTKGRGPYNEQFF. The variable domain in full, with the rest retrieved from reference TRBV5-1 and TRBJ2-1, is KAGVTQTPRYLIKTRGQQVTLSCSPISGHRSVSWYQQTPGQGLQFLFEYFSETQRNKGNFPGRFSGRQFSNSRSEMNVSTLELGDSALYLCASSTKGRGPYNEQFFGPGTRLTVL.

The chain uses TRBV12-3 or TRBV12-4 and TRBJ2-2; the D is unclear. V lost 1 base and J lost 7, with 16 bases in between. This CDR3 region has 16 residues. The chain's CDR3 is CASSLVWGKEIGELFF. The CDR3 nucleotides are TGTGCCAGCAGTTTAGTTTGGGGAAAGGAGATCGGGGAGCTGTTTTTT.

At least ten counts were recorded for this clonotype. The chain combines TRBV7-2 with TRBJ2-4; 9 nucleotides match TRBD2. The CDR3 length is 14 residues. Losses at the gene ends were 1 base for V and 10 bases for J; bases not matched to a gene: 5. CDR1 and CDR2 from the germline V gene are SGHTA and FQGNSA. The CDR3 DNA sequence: TGTGCCAGCAGCTTAGGATGGGCGGGAGGGATTCAGTACTTC. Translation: CASSLGWAGGIQYF. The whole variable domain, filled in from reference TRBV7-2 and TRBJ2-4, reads GAGVSQSPSNKVTEKGKDVELRCDPISGHTALYWYRQSLGQGLEFLIYFQGNSAPDKSGLPSDRFSAERTGGSVSTLTIQRTQQEDSAVYLCASSLGWAGGIQYFGAGTRLSVL.

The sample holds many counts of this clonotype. The CDR3 bases are TGTGCCATCAGTACGTATGCCCCTCTAGCGGGGGGGCCCAATGAGCAGTTCTTC. It codes for CAISTYAPLAGGPNEQFF. The chain has TRBV10-3 and TRBJ2-1, with 12 bases aligning to TRBD2. This CDR3 spans 18 amino acids. CDR1 is ENHRY, CDR2 SYGVKD, per germline. V was clipped by 5 bases and J by 6 bases; unmatched bases: 14.

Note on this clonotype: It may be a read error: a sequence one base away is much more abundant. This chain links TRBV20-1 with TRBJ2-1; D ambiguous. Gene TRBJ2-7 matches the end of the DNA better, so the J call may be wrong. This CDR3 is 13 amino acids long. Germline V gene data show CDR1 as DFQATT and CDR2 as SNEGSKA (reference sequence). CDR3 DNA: TGCAGTGCCCCGGCTACCTCCTACAATGAACAGTACTTC. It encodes CSAPATSYNEQYF.

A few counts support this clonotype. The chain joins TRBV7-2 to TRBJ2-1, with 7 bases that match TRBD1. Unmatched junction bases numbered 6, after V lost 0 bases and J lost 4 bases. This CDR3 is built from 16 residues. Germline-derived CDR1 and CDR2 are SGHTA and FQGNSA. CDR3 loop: CASSLAAGQAYNEQFF. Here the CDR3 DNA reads TGTGCCAGCAGCTTAGCGGCTGGACAGGCATACAATGAGCAGTTCTTC. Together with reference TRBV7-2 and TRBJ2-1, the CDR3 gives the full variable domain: GAGVSQSPSNKVTEKGKDVELRCDPISGHTALYWYRQSLGQGLEFLIYFQGNSAPDKSGLPSDRFSAERTGGSVSTLTIQRTQQEDSAVYLCASSLAAGQAYNEQFFGPGTRLTVL.

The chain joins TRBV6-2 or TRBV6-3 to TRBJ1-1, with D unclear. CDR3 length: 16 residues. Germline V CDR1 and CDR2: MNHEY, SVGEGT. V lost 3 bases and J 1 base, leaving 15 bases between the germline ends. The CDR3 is CASSYNRGGSNTEAFF. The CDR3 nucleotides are TGTGCCAGCAGTTATAATCGGGGTGGATCGAACACTGAAGCTTTCTTT.

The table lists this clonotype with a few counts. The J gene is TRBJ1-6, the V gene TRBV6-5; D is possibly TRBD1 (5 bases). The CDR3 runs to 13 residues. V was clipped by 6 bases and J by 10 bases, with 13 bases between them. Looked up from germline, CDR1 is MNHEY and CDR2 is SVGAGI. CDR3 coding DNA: TGTGCCAGCAGCCGGGACGAAACCTCACCCCTCCACTTT. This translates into CASSRDETSPLHF.

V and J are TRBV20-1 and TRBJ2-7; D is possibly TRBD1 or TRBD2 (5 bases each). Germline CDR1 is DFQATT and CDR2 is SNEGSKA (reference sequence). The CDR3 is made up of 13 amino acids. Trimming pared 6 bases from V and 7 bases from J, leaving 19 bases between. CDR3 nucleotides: TGCAGTGCCCCCCCGACAGACTACAATGAGCAGTACTTC. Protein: CSAPPTDYNEQYF.

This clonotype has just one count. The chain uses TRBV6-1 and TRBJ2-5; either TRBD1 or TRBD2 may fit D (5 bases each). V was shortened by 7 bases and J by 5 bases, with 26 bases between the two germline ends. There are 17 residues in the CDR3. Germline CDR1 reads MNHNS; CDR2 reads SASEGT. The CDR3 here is CASIHRDGDTLGETQYF. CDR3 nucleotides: TGTGCCAGCATTCACCGGGACGGCGATACCCTTGGGGAGACCCAGTACTTC.

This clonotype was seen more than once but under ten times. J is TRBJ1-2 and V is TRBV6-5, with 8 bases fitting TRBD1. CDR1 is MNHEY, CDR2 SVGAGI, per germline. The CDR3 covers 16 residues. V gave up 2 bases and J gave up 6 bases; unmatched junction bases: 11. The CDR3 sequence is CASSYGPGRGPDGYTF. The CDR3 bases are TGTGCCAGCAGTTACGGACCCGGCAGGGGGCCCGATGGCTACACCTTC.

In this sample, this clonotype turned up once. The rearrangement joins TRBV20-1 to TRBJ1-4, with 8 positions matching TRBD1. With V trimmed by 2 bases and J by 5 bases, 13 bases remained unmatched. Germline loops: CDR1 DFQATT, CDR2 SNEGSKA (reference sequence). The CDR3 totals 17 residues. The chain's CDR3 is CSARSAGGFLPNEKLFF. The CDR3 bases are TGCAGTGCTAGATCGGCAGGGGGCTTCCTTCCGAATGAAAAACTGTTTTTT.

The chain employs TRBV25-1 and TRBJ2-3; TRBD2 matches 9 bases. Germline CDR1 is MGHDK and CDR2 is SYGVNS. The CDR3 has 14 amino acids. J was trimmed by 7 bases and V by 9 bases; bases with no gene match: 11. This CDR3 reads CASGIAGARNTQYF. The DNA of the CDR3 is TGTGCCAGTGGGATAGCGGGAGCACGAAATACGCAGTATTTT.

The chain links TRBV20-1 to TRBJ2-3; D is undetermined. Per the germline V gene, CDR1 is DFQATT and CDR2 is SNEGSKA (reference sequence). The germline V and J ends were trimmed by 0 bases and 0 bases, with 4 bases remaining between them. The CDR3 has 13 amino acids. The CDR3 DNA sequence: TGCAGTGCTAGAGAGCGGAGCACAGATACGCAGTATTTT. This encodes CSARERSTDTQYF.

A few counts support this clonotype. CDR3: CASSANYKQETQYF. The DNA for the CDR3 is TGTGCCAGCAGCGCAAATTACAAACAAGAGACCCAGTACTTC. This sequence joins TRBV7-2 and TRBJ2-5, with no clear D. Germline CDR1 and CDR2: SGHTA and FQGNSA. The CDR3 sequence is 14 residues long. Trimming took off 5 bases at V and 2 bases at J, with 12 bases between the two ends.

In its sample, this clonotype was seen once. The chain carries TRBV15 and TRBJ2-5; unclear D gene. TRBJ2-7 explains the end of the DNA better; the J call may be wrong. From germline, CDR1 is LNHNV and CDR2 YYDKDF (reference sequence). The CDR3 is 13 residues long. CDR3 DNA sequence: TGTGCCACCAGCAGAGATCCTGAGTACGAGCAGTACTTC. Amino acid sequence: CATSRDPEYEQYF.

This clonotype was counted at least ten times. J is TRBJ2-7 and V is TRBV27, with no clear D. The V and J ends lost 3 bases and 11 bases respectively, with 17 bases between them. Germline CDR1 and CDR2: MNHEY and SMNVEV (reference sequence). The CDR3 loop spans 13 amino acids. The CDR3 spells CASSFNPHLVEYF. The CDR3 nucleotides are TGTGCCAGCAGTTTCAACCCCCACCTGGTGGAGTACTTC.